This T cell receptor (beta chain) was observed in a study of Ad26.COV2.S vaccination and SARS-CoV-2 variants. Study at large: The vaccine Ad26.COV2.S was put into the muscle once, or twice with 56 days between. General study results and limits: The placebo group had lower spike-specific TCR breadth than the vaccine recipients did.

Worth noting for this clone: Its antigen is unidentified.

The treatment: roughly 18 received Ad26.COV2.S at low or high dose, single or two shots; about five received placebo; per-sample allocation not given. The samples date from day 63 after the first vaccine or placebo injection. Based in Boston, the donor was an adult of 18-55 years. SARS-CoV-2 spike from the Wuhan strain was encoded by the vaccine, an Ad26 vector. The V end was cut by 2 bases, the J end by 0 bases, with 7 bases between. The CDR3 runs 15 residues. The germline V gene encodes CDR1 ENHRY and CDR2 SYGVKD. Measured with immunoSEQ multiplex PCR; TCRdb has only the in-frame clones, and not every one. The sample comprises about 400,000 clones, roughly 90% of which are singletons, and roughly 4% rests with the top ten.

Sequenced here: peripheral blood, sampled in a trial of Ad26.COV2.S vaccine versus placebo. This receptor was identified in a person aged 18-65 years who received the Ad26.COV2.S COVID-19 vaccine or a placebo. The chain has TRBV10-3 and TRBJ1-4, with D unclear. The CDR3 DNA reads as TGTGCCATCAGTGAGGCAGCAGCAACTAATGAAAAACTGTTTTTT. Translating it yields CAISEAAATNEKLFF.